The clone carrying this T cell receptor beta chain qualifies as large (0.1 to 1%). Trimming took 2 bases from V and 2 from J, leaving 13 bases between them. This CDR3 is built from 15 residues. The germline gives CDR1 MGHRA, CDR2 YSYEKL. This specimen belongs to a study of T cells in tumors after PD-1 blockade. Study context: Patients had no prior checkpoint blockade, systemic immunosuppressants, or anti-cancer therapy within 4 weeks. Some patients also took daily vismodegib 150 mg during anti-PD-1 treatment. On average, peripheral blood gave approximately 120,000 TCR templates and 30,000 to 40,000 unique clonotypes.

Method: immunoSEQ multiplex PCR; TCRdb's copy keeps in-frame clones and lacks some. The sample has approximately 47,000 clones, around 80% seen once. The TCR comes from a human donor with advanced basal cell or squamous cell carcinoma (not recorded which). The chain employs TRBV4-1 and TRBJ2-7; D is unresolved. The sample consisted of PBMCs, taken before anti-PD-1 therapy. CDR3 loop: CASSQKDGFTYEQYF. The DNA for the CDR3 is TGCGCCAGCAGCCAAAAGGACGGTTTTACCTACGAGCAGTACTTC.